This T cell receptor beta chain was profiled in a study of beta chain features in type 1 diabetes listed by TCRdb under 2018. Turning to the overall study: Mean age, gender distribution, total cell number and subset yield were not different between patients and healthy donors. Naive and central memory subsets were obtained from all 30 or so donors, but regulatory and stem cell-like memory subsets were isolated from only 8 patients and about eight healthy donors. In the study, TCRB repertoires of sorted circulating CD4+ T cell subsets from recently diagnosed type 1 diabetes patients were compared with those of matched healthy donors. A total of some 110 million sorted cells were examined across all samples, and a strong correlation was observed between cell number per subset and RNA yield. Here is what the overall study found, with its caveats: In all four CD4+ subsets, TCRB CDR3 length was moderately but significantly shorter in type 1 diabetes patients. Because cDNA rather than genomic DNA was sequenced, highly expressing activated cells could have been over-represented, although no difference in activation and CD3 levels was found between groups. At VDJ recombination sites, patients with type 1 diabetes made fewer insertions and deleted more nucleotides, a pattern implying thymic rearrangement abnormalities. Naive, central memory and regulatory TCRB repertoires appeared more similar among patients than among healthy donors. Because small numbers of individuals were included in the HLA sub-analyses, any influence of HLA type on TCRB rearrangement was left unresolved. Shorter templates might have been favored by PCR, but patient and control samples were amplified and corrected together, so both groups would have been affected equally by any skew.

V is clipped by 4 bases and J by 3 bases, and the sequence between their germline boundaries is 16 bases long. The CDR3 contains 16 residues, cysteine and phenylalanine counted. The sequence is cut down to CDR3 DNA, 48 bases in frame from base 1. The CDR1 and CDR2 encoded by the germline V gene (reference sequence) are SGHNT and YYREEE. With regard to this clone: The antigen this receptor binds is unknown. No base quality information exists; no much larger clone differs at one position.

The High Capacity cDNA Reverse Transcription Kit was used to reverse transcribe all of the isolated RNA, meaning that expressed TCRB transcripts were what got sequenced. Deep immunoSEQ sequencing was applied to naive, central memory and regulatory T cell samples, giving an average of approximately 3.8 million total reads per sample. Sorted cells were lysed in RLT buffer, and RNA was extracted using DNase-treated RNeasy Micro or Mini kits according to cell number. To prevent cross-contamination, every cell subset was processed on its own, while patient and healthy donor samples were processed together. The immunoSEQ multiplex PCR was used to amplify TCRB sequences from cDNA, generating 87-bp fragments that spanned the CDR3 region. Sequencing of the amplicons was done on the Illumina HiSeq platform. Turning to the authors' computational methods: Synthetic template baselines were used to correct PCR bias computationally, reads within Hamming distance 2 were collapsed together, and singletons that could not be merged were discarded. Reads were aligned to IMGT to assign V, D and J genes, CDR3 length, and insertions or deletions at six rearrangement sites. Within each subset, clonotype counts were normalized to the number of sorted cells before true diversity and Gini coefficients were calculated with the tcR R package. Repertoire sharing was quantified using the overlap coefficient calculated on TCRB nucleotide sequences. Out-of-frame TCRB sequences from naive cells were analyzed as a proxy for the pre-selection repertoire. TCRdb stores this immuneACCESS table with in-frame sequences only. Part of the clones is absent; in the studies checked, under half of the shortfall reflects unresolved V genes, and no reason is known for the rest. The V and J calls and clone size come from that table; D and trimming were worked out from the DNA. Present in this sample are roughly 240,000 clones, about 14% of which were seen just once. Of the sample, approximately 0.024% is held by the ten largest clones.

A single peripheral blood draw of approximately 0.11 L on average was collected from each donor into heparinised tubes. Naive, central memory, regulatory and stem cell-like memory CD4+ T cells were sorted on a BD FACSAria II using a panel including CD45RO, CCR7, CD25, CD127, CD95 and CD27. Purity was above 95% for every sorted population. PBMCs were isolated immediately by Lymphoprep density gradient centrifugation and stained directly without culture. Samples were stained and sorted in pairs, with one healthy donor and one patient per experiment, so that batch effects were minimized. The specimen was naive CD4+ T cells from blood. In light of the paper, this sample's cell subset or site label describes: true naive CD4+ T cells. This sequence originates from a woman in her forties in good health. The chain is assembled from TRBV5-4 and TRBJ1-4; D gene: possibly TRBD1, on 6 matching bases. This receptor has the CDR3 CASSLGPGQANEKLFF. Read as DNA, the sequence is TGTGCCAGCAGCCTCGGACCGGGACAAGCTAATGAAAAACTGTTTTTT.